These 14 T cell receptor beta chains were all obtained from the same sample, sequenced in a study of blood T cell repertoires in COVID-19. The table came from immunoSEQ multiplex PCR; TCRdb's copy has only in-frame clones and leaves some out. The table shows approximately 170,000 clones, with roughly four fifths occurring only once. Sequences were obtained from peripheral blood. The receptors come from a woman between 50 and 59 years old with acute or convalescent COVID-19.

CDR3 DNA: TGTGCCAGCAGCCTGGAACGGGGGGGGCAAGATACGCAGTATTTT. Its translation: CASSLERGGQDTQYF. V gene TRBV5-6 combines with J gene TRBJ2-3, with TRBD2 identical over 8 bases. V was clipped by 4 bases and J by 5 bases; unmatched bases: 9. The CDR3 contains 15 residues. Germline loops: CDR1 SGHDT, CDR2 YYEEEE.

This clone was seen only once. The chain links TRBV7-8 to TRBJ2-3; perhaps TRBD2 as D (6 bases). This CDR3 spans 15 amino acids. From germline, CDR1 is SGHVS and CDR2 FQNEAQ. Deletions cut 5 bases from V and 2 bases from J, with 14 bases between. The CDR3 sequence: CASSARGDFTDTQYF. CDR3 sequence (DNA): TGTGCCAGCAGCGCCCGAGGGGACTTCACAGATACGCAGTATTTT. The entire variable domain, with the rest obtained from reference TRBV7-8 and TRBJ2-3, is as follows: GAGVSQSPRYKVAKRGQDVALRCDPISGHVSLFWYQQALGQGPEFLTYFQNEAQLDKSGLPSDRFFAERPEGSVSTLKIQRTQQEDSAVYLCASSARGDFTDTQYFGPGTRLTVL.

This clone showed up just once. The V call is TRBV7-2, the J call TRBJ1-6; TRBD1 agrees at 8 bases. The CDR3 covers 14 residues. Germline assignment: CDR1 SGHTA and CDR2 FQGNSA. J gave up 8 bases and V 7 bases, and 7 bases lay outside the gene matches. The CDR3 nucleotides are TGTGCCAGCACTCTGGACAGGGCTGATTCACCCCTCCACTTT. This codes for CASTLDRADSPLHF.

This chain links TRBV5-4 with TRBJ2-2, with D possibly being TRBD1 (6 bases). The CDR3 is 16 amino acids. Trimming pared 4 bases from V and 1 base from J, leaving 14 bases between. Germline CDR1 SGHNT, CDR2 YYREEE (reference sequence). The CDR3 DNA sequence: TGTGCCAGCAGCCTCGGGGTAGGGGGGAACACCGGGGAGCTGTTTTTT. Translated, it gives CASSLGVGGNTGELFF.

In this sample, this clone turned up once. CDR3 DNA: TGCGCCAGCAGCCATCTCGGCACAGGGCTTGAAAAACTGTTTTTT. It is translated as CASSHLGTGLEKLFF. J is TRBJ1-4 and V is TRBV4-1; maybe TRBD1 (6 bases). The germline V and J ends were trimmed by 3 bases and 7 bases, with 15 bases remaining between them. Germline-derived CDR1 and CDR2 are MGHRA and YSYEKL. The CDR3 contains 15 residues.

The chain's CDR3 is CASSLLGGLGEAFF. The CDR3 nucleotides read TGTGCCAGCAGCCTCCTAGGGGGTTTGGGTGAAGCTTTCTTT. This chain connects TRBV7-2 to TRBJ1-1, with D possibly TRBD1 on 6 matching bases. The V gene's germline CDR1 is SGHTA and CDR2 FQGNSA. There are 14 residues in the CDR3. V was clipped by 5 bases and J by 7 bases, with 17 bases between them.

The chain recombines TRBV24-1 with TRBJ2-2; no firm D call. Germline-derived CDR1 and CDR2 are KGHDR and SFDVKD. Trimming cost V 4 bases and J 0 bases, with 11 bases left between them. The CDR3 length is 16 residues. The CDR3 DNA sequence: TGTGCCACCAGTGACCCGTCTCGCGCGAACACCGGGGAGCTGTTTTTT. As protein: CATSDPSRANTGELFF.

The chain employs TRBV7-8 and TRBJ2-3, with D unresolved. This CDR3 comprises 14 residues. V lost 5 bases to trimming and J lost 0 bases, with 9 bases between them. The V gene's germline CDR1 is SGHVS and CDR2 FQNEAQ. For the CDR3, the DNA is TGTGCCAGCAGCCCCTATGAAAGCACAGATACGCAGTATTTT. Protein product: CASSPYESTDTQYF.

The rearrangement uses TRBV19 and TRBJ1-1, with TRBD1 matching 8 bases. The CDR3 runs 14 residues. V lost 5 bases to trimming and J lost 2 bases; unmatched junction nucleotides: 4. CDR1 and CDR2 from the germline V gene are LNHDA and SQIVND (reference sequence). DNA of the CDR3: TGTGCCAGTAGTCCTCAGGGGGCTAACACTGAAGCTTTCTTT. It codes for CASSPQGANTEAFF.

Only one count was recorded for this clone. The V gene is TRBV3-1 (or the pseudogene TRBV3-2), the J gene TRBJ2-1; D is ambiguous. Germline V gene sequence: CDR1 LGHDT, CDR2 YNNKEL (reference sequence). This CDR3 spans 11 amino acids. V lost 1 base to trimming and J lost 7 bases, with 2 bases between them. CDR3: CASSQANEQFF. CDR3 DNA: TGTGCCAGCAGCCAAGCAAATGAGCAGTTCTTC.

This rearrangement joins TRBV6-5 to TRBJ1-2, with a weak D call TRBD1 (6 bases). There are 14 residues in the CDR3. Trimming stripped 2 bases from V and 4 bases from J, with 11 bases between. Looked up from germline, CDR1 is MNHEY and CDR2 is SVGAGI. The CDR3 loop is CASSYNRDSYGYTF. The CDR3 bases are TGTGCCAGCAGTTACAACAGGGATAGCTATGGCTACACCTTC.

The CDR3 region has the DNA TGCAGTGCCCAGAACTATGGCTACACCTTC. It yields the protein CSAQNYGYTF. J is TRBJ1-2 and V is TRBV20-1; no reliable D call. Looked up from germline, CDR1 is DFQATT and CDR2 is SNEGSKA (reference sequence). The CDR3 sequence is 10 residues long. With 6 bases removed from V and 2 bases from J, the gap between germline ends came to 4 bases.

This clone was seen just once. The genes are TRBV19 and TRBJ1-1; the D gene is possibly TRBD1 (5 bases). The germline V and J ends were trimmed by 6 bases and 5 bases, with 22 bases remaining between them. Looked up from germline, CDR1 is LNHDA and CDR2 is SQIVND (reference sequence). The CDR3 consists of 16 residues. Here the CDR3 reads CASSPATGWGGTEAFF. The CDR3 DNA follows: TGTGCCAGTAGCCCGGCGACGGGTTGGGGGGGAACTGAAGCTTTCTTT.

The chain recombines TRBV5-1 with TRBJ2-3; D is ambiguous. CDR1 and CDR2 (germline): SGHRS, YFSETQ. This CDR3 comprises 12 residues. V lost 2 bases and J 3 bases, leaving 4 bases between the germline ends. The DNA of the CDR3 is TGCGCCAGCAGCTTCAATACAGATACGCAGTATTTT. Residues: CASSFNTDTQYF.